The table lists the clone carrying this TCR beta chain with a count of one. The RNA input was roughly 0.45 to 1 ug, and it was reverse transcribed with random hexamers. The immunoSEQ assay covered 54 Vbeta and 13 Jbeta segments for CDR3. TCRdb processed the immunoSEQ multiplex PCR reads anew with MiXCR; each CDR3 protein has one entry. The sample records 190,000 or so distinct CDR3 sequences, 90% to 95% being singletons. This record belongs to a study of CD8 T cells in Susac syndrome. V trimming: 4 bases; J trimming: 4 bases; junction bases outside the gene matches: 5. The CDR3 covers 15 residues. Looked up from germline, CDR1 is SEHNR and CDR2 is FQNEAQ (reference sequence). Sequencing of TCR beta, carried out with a high-throughput approach, was applied to CD8+ and CD4+ T cells from the blood. The CD8+ and CD4+ T cells were isolated magnetically using a negative isolation approach, whereas the TEMRA cells were enriched by FACS.

The rearrangement links TRBV7-9 to TRBJ1-2, with 11 nucleotides matching TRBD1. Sequences were obtained from CD4+ T cells from PBMCs. The sequence came from a human donor with multiple sclerosis. This CDR3 is CASSSDRGRGYGYTF. CDR3 sequence (DNA): TGTGCCAGCAGCTCGGACAGGGGGCGCGGCTATGGCTACACCTTC.